The subject of this entry is one T cell receptor (beta chain). Its antigen remains unidentified. The method was immunoSEQ multiplex PCR; TCRdb's version includes in-frame clones alone and lacks a portion of them. The repertoire includes 52,000 or so clones, roughly 83% of them detected once, and roughly 21% sits in the top ten. The sample comes from a study of cytotoxic CD8 clonotypes in ibrutinib-treated CLL. Study context: Following treatment for a median about 13 months, range 6 to 36, response samples were then taken. Averaging across samples gave approximately 270,000 productive templates and about 94,000 productive rearrangements. Study-level results: Few clonotypes were public, and these shrank or held steady under treatment.

The sequences come from PBMCs, collected after 24 months of ibrutinib treatment. This receptor was obtained from a human donor with chronic lymphocytic leukemia.

The CDR3 DNA is TGCGCCAGCAGCCAAGGAGTTGTTGATGAGCAGTTCTTC. Translation gives CASSQGVVDEQFF. V and J are TRBV4-3 and TRBJ2-1; no reliable D call. Trimming cost V 1 base and J 8 bases, with 9 bases left between them. Germline V CDR1 and CDR2: LGHNA, YSLEER. The CDR3 sequence is 13 residues long.